The 17 T cell receptor beta chains below come from one sample, sequenced in a study of OX40 agonist ivuxolimab in advanced cancers. Libraries were built with the immunoSEQ multiplex PCR assay. TCRdb re-hosts the immuneACCESS table, in-frame sequences only. Its copies lack some clones; in the studies checked, an unresolved V gene accounts for under half of them, and the cause for the rest is not known. The sample profile shows approximately 70,000 clones; approximately 80% of them were found once. The ten top clones hold roughly 5% of the sample. The specimen was CD4+ or CD8+ T cells sorted from blood, collected in a trial of the OX40 agonist ivuxolimab. The receptors originated from an adult with an advanced solid tumor such as melanoma, head and neck, liver or kidney cancer.

CDR3 sequence (DNA): TGTGCCAGCAGCTTGTCCGATGACCCGATCCGGGACAGGGGTTGCGAGCAGTACTTC. Translating gives CASSLSDDPIRDRGCEQYF. The V and J genes are TRBV5-6 and TRBJ2-7; 10 bases are shared with TRBD1. Germline V CDR1 and CDR2: SGHDT, YYEEEE. J lost 6 bases, V lost 1 base, and 19 bases had no gene match. This CDR3 has 19 amino acids.

The CDR3 sequence: CASSPTGNTGELFF. The CDR3 nucleotides read TGTGCCAGCAGCCCAACCGGGAACACCGGGGAGCTGTTTTTT. The gene calls are TRBV28 and TRBJ2-2; D not resolved. The CDR3 is 14 amino acids. Germline V gives CDR1 MDHEN, CDR2 SYDVKM. The V end lost 6 bases, the J end lost 1 base, and 9 bases lay between the germline ends.

This rearrangement joins TRBV7-9 to TRBJ1-1, with D perhaps TRBD1 (5 bases). Trimming removed 7 bases from V and 6 bases from J, with 18 bases in between. This CDR3 region has 14 residues. Germline CDR1 reads SEHNR; CDR2 reads FQNEAQ (reference sequence). CDR3 amino acids: CASKGEQLNAEAFF. CDR3 in DNA: TGTGCCAGCAAAGGGGAACAGCTTAACGCTGAAGCTTTCTTT. Based on the CDR3 plus reference TRBV7-9 and TRBJ1-1, the full variable domain is DTGVSQNPRHKITKRGQNVTFRCDPISEHNRLYWYRQTLGQGPEFLTYFQNEAQLEKSRLLSDRFSAERPKGSFSTLEIQRTEQGDSAMYLCASKGEQLNAEAFFGQGTRLTVV.

CDR3 in amino acids: CASSLTGAYEQYV. CDR3 coding DNA: TGTGCCAGCAGCCTGACAGGGGCCTACGAGCAGTACGTC. The genes are TRBV11-2 and TRBJ2-7; 8 nucleotides agree with TRBD1. The CDR3 has 13 residues. With 5 bases clipped from V and 2 bases from J, the junction kept 2 bases outside the gene matches. Per germline, CDR1 SGHAT and CDR2 FQNNGV.

This sequence joins TRBV27 and TRBJ2-3; TRBD2 aligns across 7 bases. The J segment lost 2 bases and the V segment lost 8 bases, leaving 10 bases of the junction unmatched. Per the germline V gene, CDR1 is MNHEY and CDR2 is SMNVEV (reference sequence). The CDR3 extends over 15 amino acids. CDR3 sequence: CASYMVGGNTDTQYF. The CDR3 DNA reads TGTGCCAGCTACATGGTCGGGGGGAACACAGATACGCAGTATTTT.

The gene calls are TRBV25-1 and TRBJ1-2, with a possible D match to TRBD1 (5 bases). CDR3 size: 14 residues. Trimming removed 2 bases at V and 7 bases at J, with 14 bases between. CDR1 and CDR2 (germline): MGHDK, SYGVNS. The CDR3 sequence: CASSEEGRMGGYTF. The CDR3 region has the DNA TGTGCCAGCAGTGAAGAGGGGAGGATGGGTGGCTACACCTTC.

This clone was found a few times. V gene TRBV7-8 combines with J gene TRBJ2-7; no clear D gene. V dropped 2 bases and J dropped 5 bases, with 16 bases sitting between them. This CDR3 contains 15 residues. Germline assignment: CDR1 SGHVS and CDR2 FQNEAQ. CDR3 region: CASSLRAVGADEQYV. For the CDR3, the DNA is TGTGCCAGCAGCTTACGGGCAGTGGGCGCGGACGAGCAGTACGTC.

V usage is TRBV27 and J usage is TRBJ1-2; D remains ambiguous. V dropped 6 bases and J dropped 6 bases, with 23 bases sitting between them. There are 16 residues in the CDR3. Germline V gives CDR1 MNHEY, CDR2 SMNVEV (reference sequence). CDR3 region: CASRPTRHRREDGYTF. The CDR3 region has the DNA TGTGCCAGCAGACCCACCCGACACCGGAGGGAGGATGGCTACACCTTC.

This chain connects TRBV6-5 to TRBJ1-1; 7 bases are a match to TRBD1. The CDR3 spans 14 residues. The ends lost 5 bases at V and 4 bases at J; junction bases unmatched: 7. Per the germline V gene, CDR1 is MNHEY and CDR2 is SVGAGI. CDR3 sequence (DNA): TGTGCCAGCAGTCCCTGGACAGGATTCACTGAAGCTTTCTTT. As protein: CASSPWTGFTEAFF.

This sequence joins TRBV27 and TRBJ1-2; perhaps TRBD1 as D (5 bases). The germline V gene encodes CDR1 MNHEY and CDR2 SMNVEV (reference sequence). This CDR3 is 13 amino acids long. V gave up 1 base and J gave up 5 bases, with 8 bases separating them. CDR3 nucleotide sequence: TGTGCCAGCAGTTTATATGGGGGTTATGGCTACACCTTC. Translating gives CASSLYGGYGYTF.

This clone occurred once. The CDR3 sequence is CASSIFGQGLNEQFF. The CDR3 bases are TGTGCCAGTAGTATTTTTGGGCAGGGCCTCAATGAGCAGTTCTTC. The rearrangement links TRBV19 to TRBJ2-1, with D maybe TRBD1 (5 bases). CDR3 length: 15 residues. CDR1 and CDR2 (germline): LNHDA, SQIVND (reference sequence). V lost 3 bases and J lost 6, with 15 bases in between.

The genes are TRBV7-2 and TRBJ2-2, with D tentatively TRBD1 or TRBD2 (7 bases each). Germline lookup yields CDR1 SGHTA and CDR2 FQGNSA. The CDR3 runs 16 residues. The V and J ends lost 5 bases and 3 bases respectively, with 16 bases between them. The CDR3 protein is CASSLPRGGHTGELFF. The CDR3 DNA reads TGTGCCAGCAGCCTGCCCAGGGGGGGCCACACCGGGGAGCTGTTTTTT.

V and J are TRBV2 and TRBJ2-7, with a tentative D call TRBD1 (6 bases). From germline, CDR1 is SNHLY and CDR2 FYNNEI. V was shortened by 0 bases and J by 2 bases, with 11 bases between the two germline ends. The length of the CDR3 is 15 residues. The CDR3 DNA reads TGTGCCAGCAGTGAAGCCACAGGGTGGCCCTACGAGCAGTACGTC. Its protein product is CASSEATGWPYEQYV.

The CDR3 spells CASSLGGAAETQYF. The CDR3 nucleotides are TGCGCCAGCAGCCTGGGGGGTGCGGCGGAGACCCAGTACTTC. The chain couples TRBV4-1 to TRBJ2-5, with D possibly TRBD2 on 6 matching bases. The CDR3 is 14 residues long. V dropped 4 bases and J dropped 5 bases, with 14 bases sitting between them. Per germline, CDR1 MGHRA and CDR2 YSYEKL.

This clone was seen just once. The chain joins TRBV28 to TRBJ2-1; D gene ambiguous. The CDR3 runs 12 residues. V lost 7 bases, J lost 2 bases, and 6 bases lay in between. CDR1 MDHEN and CDR2 SYDVKM come from the germline V gene. The CDR3 nucleotides are TGTGCCAGCAAGAAAGCCTACAATGAGCAGTTCTTC. Translating gives CASKKAYNEQFF. The full variable domain, rest sourced from reference TRBV28 and TRBJ2-1, is DVKVTQSSRYLVKRTGEKVFLECVQDMDHENMFWYRQDPGLGLRLIYFSYDVKMKEKGDIPEGYSVSREKKERFSLILESASTNQTSMYLCASKKAYNEQFFGPGTRLTVL.

V and J are TRBV6-5 and TRBJ2-1; D gene ambiguous. Per the germline V gene, CDR1 is MNHEY and CDR2 is SVGAGI. The CDR3 totals 12 residues. Trimming shortened V by 5 bases and J by 8 bases, and 10 bases separated the two germline ends. In DNA form, the CDR3 reads TGTGCCAGCAGTGCCAATTGGGATGAGCAGTTCTTC. This sequence encodes CASSANWDEQFF.

This chain joins TRBV7-2 and TRBJ2-7; 8 nucleotides agree with TRBD2. CDR1 is SGHTA and CDR2 is FQGNSA in the germline V gene. The V segment lost 4 bases and the J segment 6 bases; nucleotides outside the gene matches: 8. The CDR3 sequence is 14 residues long. The CDR3 loop is CASSSGTRSLEQYF. Written as DNA, the CDR3 is TGTGCCAGCAGCTCGGGGACTAGGTCTCTCGAGCAGTACTTC.